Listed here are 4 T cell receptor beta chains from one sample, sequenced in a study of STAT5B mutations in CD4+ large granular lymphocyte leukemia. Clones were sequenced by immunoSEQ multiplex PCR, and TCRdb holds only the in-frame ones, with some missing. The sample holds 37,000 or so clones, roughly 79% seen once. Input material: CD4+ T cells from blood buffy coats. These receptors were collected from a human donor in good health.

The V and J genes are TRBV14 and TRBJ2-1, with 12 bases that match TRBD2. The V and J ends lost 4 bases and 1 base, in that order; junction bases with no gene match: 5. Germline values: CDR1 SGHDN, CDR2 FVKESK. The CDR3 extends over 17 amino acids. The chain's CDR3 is CASSPASGRVSYNEQFF. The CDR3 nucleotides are TGTGCCAGCAGCCCGGCTAGCGGGAGGGTATCCTACAATGAGCAGTTCTTC.

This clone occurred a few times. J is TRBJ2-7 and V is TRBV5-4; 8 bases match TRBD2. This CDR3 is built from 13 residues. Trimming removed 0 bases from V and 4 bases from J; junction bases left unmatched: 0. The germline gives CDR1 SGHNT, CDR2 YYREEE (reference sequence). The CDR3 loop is CASSLGGGYEQYF. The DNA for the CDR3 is TGTGCCAGCAGCTTGGGCGGGGGGTACGAGCAGTACTTC. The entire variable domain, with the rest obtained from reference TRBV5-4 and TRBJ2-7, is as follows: ETGVTQSPTHLIKTRGQQVTLRCSSQSGHNTVSWYQQALGQGPQFIFQYYREEENGRGNFPPRFSGLQFPNYSSELNVNALELDDSALYLCASSLGGGYEQYFGPGTRLTVT.

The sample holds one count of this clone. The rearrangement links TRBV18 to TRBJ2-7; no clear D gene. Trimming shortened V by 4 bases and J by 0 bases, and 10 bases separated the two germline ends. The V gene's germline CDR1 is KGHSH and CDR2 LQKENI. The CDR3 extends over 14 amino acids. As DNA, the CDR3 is TGTGCCAGCTCACAGGACCAGAGCTCCTACGAGCAGTACTTC. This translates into CASSQDQSSYEQYF.

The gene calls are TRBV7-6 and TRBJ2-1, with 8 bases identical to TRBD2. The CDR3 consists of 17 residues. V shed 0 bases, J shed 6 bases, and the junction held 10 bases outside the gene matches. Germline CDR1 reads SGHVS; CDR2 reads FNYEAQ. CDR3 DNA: TGTGCCAGCAGCTTAGCGTCCAAGCGGGAGTCCCCCAATGAGCAGTTCTTC. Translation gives CASSLASKRESPNEQFF.